This record covers a single T cell receptor (beta chain). The antigen remains undetermined. This sample is drawn from a study of T cell responses to AZD1222 COVID-19 vaccine. CDR3 length equals 16 residues. V lost 1 base, J lost 3 bases, and 7 bases stayed unmatched. Germline V gene sequence: CDR1 SGHTA, CDR2 FQGNSA. Points from the study as a whole: Spike-specific TCR breadth and depth were elevated following two AZD1222 doses. Repertoire sampling happened only post peak T cell response. Unmutated variant regions are reportedly targeted by nearly half of spike-specific TCRs.

Clones were read by immunoSEQ multiplex PCR, and TCRdb kept only the in-frame ones, dropping some. This repertoire shows tens of thousands of clones, approximately 85% found once; its top ten account for 9.5% to 13%. Sample: peripheral blood, taken 28 days after the second AZD1222 dose. This receptor was identified in an adult who received the AZD1222 COVID-19 vaccine. V gene TRBV7-2 combines with J gene TRBJ2-3; the match to TRBD2 covers 7 bases. Written as DNA, the CDR3 is TGTGCCAGCAGCTTAGGAGCAGCTAGCGGAACAGATACGCAGTATTTT. Translated, it gives CASSLGAASGTDTQYF. Combining the CDR3 with reference TRBV7-2 and TRBJ2-3 gives the whole variable domain GAGVSQSPSNKVTEKGKDVELRCDPISGHTALYWYRQSLGQGLEFLIYFQGNSAPDKSGLPSDRFSAERTGGSVSTLTIQRTQQEDSAVYLCASSLGAASGTDTQYFGPGTRLTVL.